This entry concerns a single T cell receptor (beta chain). As yet, its antigen is unknown. This sample is drawn from a study of T cell responses to AZD1222 COVID-19 vaccine. The data were produced by immunoSEQ multiplex PCR, yet TCRdb's version contains in-frame clones alone and is incomplete. The sample shows roughly 96,000 clones, about 88% of them seen only once. General observations from the study: Only after the peak T cell response were repertoires sampled. In a largely white British group with more females than males, clonal diversity was possibly underestimated. Just a handful of AZD1222 recipients were seropositive at baseline.

Germline assignment: CDR1 LGHDT and CDR2 YNNKEL (reference sequence). V dropped 4 bases and J dropped 16 bases, with 17 bases sitting between them. The CDR3 runs 13 residues. This chain joins TRBV3-1 (or the pseudogene TRBV3-2) and TRBJ1-6, with D possibly TRBD1 on 6 matching bases. The specimen comprised peripheral blood, sampled on day 0 of AZD1222 vaccination. The clonotype comes from an adult in good health. CDR3 protein: CASSLSRQAGLHF. The CDR3 nucleotides are TGTGCCAGCAGCCTCTCCCGACAGGCAGGGCTCCACTTT.